This TCR beta chain was sequenced during a study of Graves' ophthalmopathy and Graves' hyperthyroidism. This clonotype was detected a few times. Its antigen is still unknown. With a much larger clone just one base away, this may be a read error. Beta-chain TCR CDR3 regions were amplified from RNA transcripts. RT-PCR was first run with HTBI primers, then multiplex PCR in a second round. Each CDR3 protein gets one entry after TCRdb re-called the multiplex PCR reads with MiXCR. This table has 650,000 to 900,000 distinct CDR3 sequences, about 44% appearing once. Exclusion covered patients with other autoimmune diseases or uncontrolled infections (as well as pregnancy or lactation). The diagnostic workup employed clinical symptoms, serum thyroxine, TRAb, thyroid ultrasound and orbital computed tomography. This CDR3 region has 14 residues. The germline CDR1 and CDR2 sequences are SGDLS and YYNGEE. Study-level findings and limits: Also, most clonotypes expanded in the thyroid above 0.001 frequency appeared in blood.

The sample consisted of peripheral blood. This clonotype was sampled from an adult man with Graves' ophthalmopathy. The rearrangement joins TRBV9 to TRBJ1-2; 7 positions agree with TRBD1. The CDR3 DNA reads TGTGCCGGCAGCCCGGGACAGTCCTCCTATGGCTACACCTTC. As protein: CAGSPGQSSYGYTF.